The rows below give T cell receptor beta chains drawn from one sample of a study of shared clonotypes between healthy human individuals. Profiling relied on immunoSEQ multiplex PCR, and the TCRdb table lists in-frame clones only, not all of them. The table records about 2.4 million clones, roughly 93% of them present only once. Sequencing used naive CD4+ T cells from PBMCs. These receptors were taken from a man between 18 and 29 years old in good health. Some clones in this sample may be carry-over from other donors' samples. CDR3s include the opening cysteine and the closing phenylalanine or tryptophan. Fields, in order: clone size, J gene, V gene, D gene, CDR3 protein, CDR3 DNA. D genes are given only for firm matches. Only some rows state a clone size, as once, few, many or a class for expanded clones.

abundance: -; j_gene: TRBJ1-4; v_gene: TRBV27; d_gene: -; CDR3aa: CASSQALRVRDEKLFF; CDR3nt: TGTGCCAGCAGTCAAGCCCTCAGGGTGAGGGATGAAAAACTGTTTTTT
abundance: -; j_gene: TRBJ2-1; v_gene: TRBV2; d_gene: -; CDR3aa: CASSDHLYNEQFF; CDR3nt: TGTGCCAGCAGTGACCATTTGTACAATGAGCAGTTCTTC
abundance: -; j_gene: TRBJ2-3; v_gene: TRBV7-3; d_gene: -; CDR3aa: CASSFFRDTQYF; CDR3nt: TGTGCCAGCAGCTTCTTTAGAGATACGCAGTATTTT
abundance: -; j_gene: TRBJ1-4; v_gene: TRBV11-1; d_gene: -; CDR3aa: CASSHGQLNEKLFF; CDR3nt: TGTGCCAGCAGCCACGGACAGCTTAATGAAAAACTGTTTTTT
abundance: -; j_gene: TRBJ2-1; v_gene: TRBV11-2; d_gene: -; CDR3aa: CASSLRYNEQFF; CDR3nt: TGTGCCAGCAGCTTAAGGTACAATGAGCAGTTCTTC
abundance: -; j_gene: TRBJ1-2; v_gene: TRBV5-8; d_gene: TRBD1; CDR3aa: CASSSDRAGGYTF; CDR3nt: TGTGCCAGCAGCTCAGACAGGGCGGGAGGCTACACCTTC
abundance: -; j_gene: TRBJ1-5; v_gene: TRBV6-1; d_gene: -; CDR3aa: CASSVQHSNQPQHF; CDR3nt: TGTGCCAGCAGTGTCCAGCATAGCAATCAGCCCCAGCATTTT
abundance: -; j_gene: TRBJ1-5; v_gene: TRBV6-5; d_gene: -; CDR3aa: CASSHRQNSNQPQHF; CDR3nt: TGTGCCAGCAGTCACAGACAAAATAGCAATCAGCCCCAGCATTTT
abundance: -; j_gene: TRBJ2-1; v_gene: TRBV4-2; d_gene: TRBD1; CDR3aa: CASSQRDRQGISEQFF; CDR3nt: TGTGCCAGCAGCCAACGAGATCGACAGGGGATTAGTGAGCAGTTCTTC
abundance: -; j_gene: TRBJ1-4; v_gene: TRBV5-1; d_gene: -; CDR3aa: CASSLLQGTNEKLFF; CDR3nt: TGCGCCAGCAGCTTGTTGCAGGGAACTAATGAAAAACTGTTTTTT
abundance: once; j_gene: TRBJ2-7; v_gene: TRBV27; d_gene: -; CDR3aa: CASSFEQGNPYEQYF; CDR3nt: TGTGCCAGCAGTTTCGAACAGGGCAATCCCTACGAGCAGTACTTC
abundance: many; j_gene: TRBJ2-1; v_gene: TRBV4-1; d_gene: -; CDR3aa: CASSQEGGVSPSNEQFF; CDR3nt: TGCGCCAGCAGCCAAGAAGGGGGTGTATCACCCTCTAATGAGCAGTTCTTC
abundance: -; j_gene: TRBJ1-6; v_gene: TRBV28; d_gene: TRBD1; CDR3aa: CASSLARTGGYNSPLHF; CDR3nt: TGTGCCAGCAGTTTAGCCCGGACAGGGGGCTATAATTCACCCCTCCACTTT
abundance: -; j_gene: TRBJ2-2; v_gene: TRBV21-1; d_gene: -; CDR3aa: CASSRTGTPTGELFF; CDR3nt: TGTGCCAGCAGCCGGACCGGGACCCCAACCGGGGAGCTGTTTTTT
abundance: few; j_gene: TRBJ1-4; v_gene: TRBV5-1; d_gene: -; CDR3aa: CASSQTATNEKLFF; CDR3nt: TGCGCCAGCAGCCAGACAGCGACTAATGAAAAACTGTTTTTT
abundance: -; j_gene: TRBJ2-7; v_gene: TRBV15; d_gene: -; CDR3aa: CATSTNRAPRYEQYF; CDR3nt: TGTGCCACCAGCACAAACAGGGCCCCTCGCTACGAGCAGTACTTC
abundance: -; j_gene: TRBJ2-2; v_gene: TRBV19; d_gene: -; CDR3aa: CASTRAGQRVTGELFF; CDR3nt: TGTGCCAGTACCAGAGCGGGACAGCGAGTCACCGGGGAGCTGTTTTTT
abundance: -; j_gene: TRBJ1-1; v_gene: TRBV28; d_gene: -; CDR3aa: CASSFDSGMVTEAFF; CDR3nt: TGTGCCAGCAGTTTTGACAGTGGGATGGTTACTGAAGCTTTCTTT
abundance: -; j_gene: TRBJ1-5; v_gene: TRBV15; d_gene: TRBD1; CDR3aa: CATSRYRGRDSNQPQHF; CDR3nt: TGTGCCACCAGCAGATACAGGGGGAGAGATAGCAATCAGCCCCAGCATTTT
abundance: -; j_gene: TRBJ1-1; v_gene: TRBV5-5; d_gene: -; CDR3aa: CASSLQVGPQAFF; CDR3nt: TGTGCCAGCAGCTTACAGGTGGGGCCTCAAGCTTTCTTT
abundance: -; j_gene: TRBJ2-1; v_gene: TRBV11-2; d_gene: -; CDR3aa: CASSLLASYNEQFF; CDR3nt: TGTGCCAGCAGCTTACTAGCCTCCTACAATGAGCAGTTCTTC
abundance: once; j_gene: TRBJ2-7; v_gene: TRBV23-1; d_gene: -; CDR3aa: CASSHTTGRNEQYF; CDR3nt: TGCGCCAGCAGTCACACAACCGGACGGAACGAGCAGTACTTC
abundance: -; j_gene: TRBJ2-2; v_gene: TRBV7-3; d_gene: -; CDR3aa: CASSSPKTGEPFF; CDR3nt: TGTGCCAGCAGCTCCCCCAAAACCGGGGAGCCGTTTTTT
abundance: -; j_gene: TRBJ2-4; v_gene: TRBV21-1; d_gene: -; CDR3aa: CASSKVSDRIDIQYF; CDR3nt: TGTGCCAGCAGCAAAGTTTCCGACAGGATAGACATTCAGTACTTC
abundance: -; j_gene: TRBJ2-2; v_gene: TRBV7-7; d_gene: TRBD2; CDR3aa: CASSPQSGRAGTGELFF; CDR3nt: TGTGCCAGCAGCCCTCAGAGCGGGAGGGCCGGCACCGGGGAGCTGTTTTTT
abundance: once; j_gene: TRBJ2-5; v_gene: TRBV5-1; d_gene: -; CDR3aa: CASSLGYSSGAETQYF; CDR3nt: TGCGCCAGCAGCTTGGGGTATAGTTCGGGAGCCGAGACCCAGTACTTC
abundance: -; j_gene: TRBJ2-7; v_gene: TRBV7-9; d_gene: TRBD2; CDR3aa: CASSLVGLAGRFSYEQYF; CDR3nt: TGTGCCAGCAGCTTAGTGGGACTAGCGGGACGTTTCTCCTACGAGCAGTACTTC
abundance: -; j_gene: TRBJ2-1; v_gene: TRBV11-2; d_gene: -; CDR3aa: CASSSALASTRDEQFF; CDR3nt: TGTGCCAGCAGCTCCGCTCTAGCGAGCACTCGGGATGAGCAGTTCTTC
abundance: -; j_gene: TRBJ1-3; v_gene: TRBV27; d_gene: -; CDR3aa: CASRMAGGNTIYF; CDR3nt: TGTGCCAGCAGGATGGCGGGTGGAAACACCATATATTTT
abundance: -; j_gene: TRBJ2-5; v_gene: TRBV7-3; d_gene: -; CDR3aa: CASSLGVSTFEETQYF; CDR3nt: TGTGCCAGCAGCTTAGGGGTGTCGACGTTCGAAGAGACCCAGTACTTC
abundance: -; j_gene: TRBJ2-3; v_gene: TRBV9; d_gene: TRBD2; CDR3aa: CASSVEAGGDTQYF; CDR3nt: TGTGCCAGCAGCGTTGAGGCGGGGGGAGATACGCAGTATTTT
abundance: -; j_gene: TRBJ2-5; v_gene: TRBV7-7; d_gene: TRBD2; CDR3aa: CASSWDRGGTEETQYF; CDR3nt: TGTGCCAGCAGCTGGGACCGGGGGGGGACTGAAGAGACCCAGTACTTC
abundance: -; j_gene: TRBJ1-1; v_gene: TRBV7-3; d_gene: -; CDR3aa: CASSTQGGTEAFF; CDR3nt: TGTGCCAGCAGCACGCAGGGAGGTACTGAAGCTTTCTTT